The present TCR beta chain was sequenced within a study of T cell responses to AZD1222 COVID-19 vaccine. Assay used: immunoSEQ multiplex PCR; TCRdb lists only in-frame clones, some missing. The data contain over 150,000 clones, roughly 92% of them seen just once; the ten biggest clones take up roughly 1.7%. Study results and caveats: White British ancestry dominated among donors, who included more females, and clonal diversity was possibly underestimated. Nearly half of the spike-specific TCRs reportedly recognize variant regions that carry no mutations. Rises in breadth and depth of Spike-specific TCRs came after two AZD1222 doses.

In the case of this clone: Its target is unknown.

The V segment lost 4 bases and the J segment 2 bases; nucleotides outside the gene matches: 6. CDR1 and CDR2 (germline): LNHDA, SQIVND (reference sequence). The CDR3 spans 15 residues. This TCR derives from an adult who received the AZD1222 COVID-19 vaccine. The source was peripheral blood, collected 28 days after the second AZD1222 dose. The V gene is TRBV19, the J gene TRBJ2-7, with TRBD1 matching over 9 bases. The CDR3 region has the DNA TGTGCCAGTAGTACAGGGACAGGGAGGCCCTACGAGCAGTACTTC. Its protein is CASSTGTGRPYEQYF.